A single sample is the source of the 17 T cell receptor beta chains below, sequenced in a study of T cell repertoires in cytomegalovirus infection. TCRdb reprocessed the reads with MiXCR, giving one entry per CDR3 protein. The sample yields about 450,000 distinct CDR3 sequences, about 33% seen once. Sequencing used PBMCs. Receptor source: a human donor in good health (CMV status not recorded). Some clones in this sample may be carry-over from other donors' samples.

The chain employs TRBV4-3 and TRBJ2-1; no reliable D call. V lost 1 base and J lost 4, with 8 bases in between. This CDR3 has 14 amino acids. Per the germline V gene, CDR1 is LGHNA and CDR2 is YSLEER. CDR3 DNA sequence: TGCGCCAGCAGCCAAGGAGGTGGGTACAATGAGCAGTTCTTC. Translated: CASSQGGGYNEQFF.

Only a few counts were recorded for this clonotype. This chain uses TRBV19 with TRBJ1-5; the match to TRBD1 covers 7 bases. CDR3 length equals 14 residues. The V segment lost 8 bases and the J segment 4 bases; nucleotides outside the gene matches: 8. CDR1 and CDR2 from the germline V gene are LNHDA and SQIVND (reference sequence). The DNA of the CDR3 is TGTGCCAGTGACCCGGGACAGCGAAATCAGCCCCAGCATTTT. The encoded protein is CASDPGQRNQPQHF.

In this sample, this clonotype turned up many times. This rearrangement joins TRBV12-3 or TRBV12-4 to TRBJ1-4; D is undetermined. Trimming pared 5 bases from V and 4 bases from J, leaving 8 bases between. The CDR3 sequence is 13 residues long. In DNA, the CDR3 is TGTGCCAGCAGTGGGTTTGATAATGAAAAACTGTTTTTT. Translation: CASSGFDNEKLFF.

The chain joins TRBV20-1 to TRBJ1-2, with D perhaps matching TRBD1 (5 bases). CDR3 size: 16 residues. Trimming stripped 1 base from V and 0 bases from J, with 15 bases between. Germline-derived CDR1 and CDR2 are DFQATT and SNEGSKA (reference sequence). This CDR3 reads CSARVDRRIANYGYTF. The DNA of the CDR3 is TGCAGTGCTAGAGTCGACAGAAGAATAGCTAACTATGGCTACACCTTC.

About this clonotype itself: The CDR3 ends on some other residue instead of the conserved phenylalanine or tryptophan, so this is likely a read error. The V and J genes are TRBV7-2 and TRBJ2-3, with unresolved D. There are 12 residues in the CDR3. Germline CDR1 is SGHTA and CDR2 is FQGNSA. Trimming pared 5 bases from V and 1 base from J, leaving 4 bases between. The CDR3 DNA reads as TGTGCCAGCAGCACCCGCACAGATACGCAGTATTCT. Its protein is CASSTRTDTQYS.

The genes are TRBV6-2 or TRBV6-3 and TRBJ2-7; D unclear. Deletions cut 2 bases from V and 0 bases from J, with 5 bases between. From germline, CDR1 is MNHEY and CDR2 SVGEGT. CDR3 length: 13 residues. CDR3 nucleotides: TGTGCCAGCAGTTACCAGGACTCCTACGAGCAGTACTTC. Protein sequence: CASSYQDSYEQYF.

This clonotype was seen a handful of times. The CDR3 here is CASSPVRGSNNSPLHF. The CDR3, as DNA: TGTGCCAGCAGTCCCGTCAGGGGGTCGAACAATTCACCCCTCCACTTT. This chain connects TRBV27 to TRBJ1-6; the match to TRBD1 covers 7 bases. The germline gives CDR1 MNHEY, CDR2 SMNVEV (reference sequence). V gave up 5 bases and J gave up 7 bases; unmatched junction bases: 11. The CDR3 length is 16 residues.

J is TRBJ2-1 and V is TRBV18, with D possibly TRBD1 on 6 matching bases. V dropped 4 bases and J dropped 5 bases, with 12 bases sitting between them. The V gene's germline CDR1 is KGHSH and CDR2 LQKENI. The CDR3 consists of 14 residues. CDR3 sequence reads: CASSRRTDNNEQFF. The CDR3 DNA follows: TGTGCCAGCTCACGAAGGACAGATAACAATGAGCAGTTCTTC.

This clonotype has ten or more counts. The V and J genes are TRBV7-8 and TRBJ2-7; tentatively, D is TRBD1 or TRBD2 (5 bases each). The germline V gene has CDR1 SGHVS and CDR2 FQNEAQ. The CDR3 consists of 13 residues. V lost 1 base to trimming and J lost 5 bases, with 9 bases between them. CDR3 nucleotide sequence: TGTGCCAGCAGCTTAGATAGAGGGGACGAGCAGTACTTC. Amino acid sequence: CASSLDRGDEQYF.

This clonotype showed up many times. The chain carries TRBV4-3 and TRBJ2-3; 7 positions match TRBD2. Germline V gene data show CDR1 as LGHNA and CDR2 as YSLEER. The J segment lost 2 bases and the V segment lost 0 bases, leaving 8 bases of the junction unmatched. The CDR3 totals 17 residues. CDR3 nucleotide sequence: TGCGCCAGCAGCCAAGATTCCGGCGGGGGAATCACAGATACGCAGTATTTT. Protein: CASSQDSGGGITDTQYF.

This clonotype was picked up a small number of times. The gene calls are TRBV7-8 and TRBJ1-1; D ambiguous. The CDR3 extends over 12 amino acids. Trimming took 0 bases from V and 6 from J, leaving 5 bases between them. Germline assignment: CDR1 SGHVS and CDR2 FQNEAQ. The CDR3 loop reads CASSLARAEAFF. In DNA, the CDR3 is TGTGCCAGCAGCTTAGCTAGGGCTGAAGCTTTCTTT. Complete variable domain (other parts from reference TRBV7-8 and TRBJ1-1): GAGVSQSPRYKVAKRGQDVALRCDPISGHVSLFWYQQALGQGPEFLTYFQNEAQLDKSGLPSDRFFAERPEGSVSTLKIQRTQQEDSAVYLCASSLARAEAFFGQGTRLTVV.

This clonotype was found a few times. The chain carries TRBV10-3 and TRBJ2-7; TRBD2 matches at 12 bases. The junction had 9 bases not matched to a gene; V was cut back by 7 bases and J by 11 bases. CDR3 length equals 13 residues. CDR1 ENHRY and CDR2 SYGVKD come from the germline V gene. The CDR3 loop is CAIKGTSGYRKYF. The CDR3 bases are TGTGCCATCAAGGGGACTAGCGGGTATCGAAAGTACTTC.

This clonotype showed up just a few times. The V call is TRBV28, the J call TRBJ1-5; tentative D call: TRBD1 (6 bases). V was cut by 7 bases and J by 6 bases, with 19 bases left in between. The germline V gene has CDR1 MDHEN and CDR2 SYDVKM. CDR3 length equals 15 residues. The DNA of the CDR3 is TGTGCCAGCACCTCCGGACAGTCCTTGCCTCAGCCCCAGCATTTT. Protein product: CASTSGQSLPQPQHF.

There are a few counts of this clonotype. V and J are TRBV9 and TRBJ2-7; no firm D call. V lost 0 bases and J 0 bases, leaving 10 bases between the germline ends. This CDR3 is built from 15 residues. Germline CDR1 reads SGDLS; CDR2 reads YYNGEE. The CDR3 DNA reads TGTGCCAGCAGCGTAGAGGGCTCCGTCTCCTACGAGCAGTACTTC. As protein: CASSVEGSVSYEQYF.

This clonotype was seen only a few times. CDR3 in amino acids: CASSYSLGAGQGSYEQYF. The CDR3 DNA reads as TGTGCCAGCAGTTACTCGCTTGGTGCGGGACAGGGATCCTACGAGCAGTACTTC. The chain couples TRBV6-5 to TRBJ2-7, with 9 bases identical to TRBD1. Germline V gene data show CDR1 as MNHEY and CDR2 as SVGAGI. Trimming removed 0 bases from V and 1 base from J; junction bases left unmatched: 10. This CDR3 has 18 residues.

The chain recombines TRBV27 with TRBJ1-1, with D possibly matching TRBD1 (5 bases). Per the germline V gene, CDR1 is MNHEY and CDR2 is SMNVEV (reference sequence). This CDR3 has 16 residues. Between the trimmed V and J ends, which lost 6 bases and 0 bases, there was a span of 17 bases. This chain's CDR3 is CASSFPYGTVNTEAFF. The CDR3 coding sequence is TGTGCCAGCAGCTTCCCTTACGGGACGGTGAACACTGAAGCTTTCTTT.

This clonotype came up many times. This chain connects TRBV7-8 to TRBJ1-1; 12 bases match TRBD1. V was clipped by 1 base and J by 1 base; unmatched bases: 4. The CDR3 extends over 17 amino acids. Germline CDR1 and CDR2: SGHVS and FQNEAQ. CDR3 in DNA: TGTGCCAGCAGCTTAGTGGGACAGGGGGCGAAGAACACTGAAGCTTTCTTT. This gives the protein CASSLVGQGAKNTEAFF.